This passage covers 9 T cell receptor beta chains from one sample sequenced in a study of cytomegalovirus exposure and HLA in healthy donors. Primers for the PCR totalled 60 Vbeta and 13 Jbeta. Only in-frame clones appear in the TCRdb table, and some are missing; sequencing was by immunoSEQ multiplex PCR. This sample has nearly 110,000 clones, with roughly 87% found just once. The sample was PBMCs. All receptors derive from a man aged 25 to 40 in good health and CMV-seropositive.

J is TRBJ1-2 and V is TRBV15; D uncertain. V was shortened by 6 bases and J by 4 bases, with 6 bases between the two germline ends. Germline V gene data show CDR1 as LNHNV and CDR2 as YYDKDF (reference sequence). The CDR3 runs 11 residues. The CDR3 nucleotides read TGTGCCACCAGAGGAGGCTATGGCTACACCTTC. As protein: CATRGGYGYTF.

This chain joins TRBV4-1 and TRBJ2-3; D remains unclear. Germline CDR1 reads MGHRA; CDR2 reads YSYEKL. V gave up 0 bases and J gave up 1 base, with 14 bases separating them. This CDR3 contains 17 residues. CDR3 sequence (DNA): TGCGCCAGCAGCCAAGATCCCGGTCGGGTGGGCACAGATACGCAGTATTTT. This encodes CASSQDPGRVGTDTQYF.

The V and J genes are TRBV9 and TRBJ2-3; TRBD1 aligns across 8 bases. The V gene's germline CDR1 is SGDLS and CDR2 YYNGEE. The CDR3 sequence is 15 residues long. V was pared by 0 bases and J by 3 bases, with 3 bases of the junction left unmatched. The CDR3 bases are TGTGCCAGCAGCGTAGGCAGGGGGCAGACAGATACGCAGTATTTT. This translates into CASSVGRGQTDTQYF. Full variable domain (remainder filled in from reference TRBV9 and TRBJ2-3): DSGVTQTPKHLITATGQRVTLRCSPRSGDLSVYWYQQSLDQGLQFLIQYYNGEERAKGNILERFSAQQFPDLHSELNLSSLELGDSALYFCASSVGRGQTDTQYFGPGTRLTVL.

The rearrangement links TRBV7-8 to TRBJ2-5; 9 bases align to TRBD1. The trim removed 5 bases at V and 7 bases at J, leaving 17 bases unmatched. The CDR3 is 17 amino acids. Per germline, CDR1 SGHVS and CDR2 FQNEAQ. CDR3 in DNA: TGTGCCAGCAGCCTCACTCCTCGGGACAGGGCATTCGGGACCCAGTACTTC. Amino acid sequence: CASSLTPRDRAFGTQYF. Supplemented by reference TRBV7-8 and TRBJ2-5, the full variable domain reads GAGVSQSPRYKVAKRGQDVALRCDPISGHVSLFWYQQALGQGPEFLTYFQNEAQLDKSGLPSDRFFAERPEGSVSTLKIQRTQQEDSAVYLCASSLTPRDRAFGTQYFGPGTRLLVL.

The CDR3 DNA reads TGTGCCAGCAGCAAAATAACAGATAGCAATCAGCCCCAGCATTTT. Residues: CASSKITDSNQPQHF. The chain joins TRBV21-1 to TRBJ1-5; the D call in the table, TRBD1, was not verified against the DNA. TRBV21-1 is shown as a pseudogene. This CDR3 region has 15 residues.

This clone turned up a few times. The chain uses TRBV12-5 and TRBJ1-5, with no clear D. The germline gives CDR1 LGHNT, CDR2 FRNRAP. V gave up 0 bases and J gave up 7 bases, with 7 bases separating them. The CDR3 extends over 13 amino acids. The CDR3 protein is CASGLVPGQPQHF. The CDR3 nucleotides read TGTGCTAGTGGTTTGGTACCGGGACAGCCCCAGCATTTT.

The chain links TRBV7-9 to TRBJ2-4, with no clear D. V gave up 1 base and J gave up 0 bases, with 10 bases separating them. Germline V gives CDR1 SEHNR, CDR2 FQNEAQ (reference sequence). There are 16 residues in the CDR3. The CDR3 protein is CASSLGQAKAKNIQYF. As DNA, the CDR3 is TGTGCCAGCAGCTTAGGCCAGGCGAAAGCCAAAAACATTCAGTACTTC.

The V call is TRBV5-4, the J call TRBJ2-6, with D possibly TRBD2 on 6 matching bases. CDR3 size: 17 residues. Germline CDR1 SGHNT, CDR2 YYREEE (reference sequence). Trimming took off 0 bases at V and 3 bases at J, with 13 bases between the two ends. The CDR3 sequence: CASSLAGGINGANVLTF. The CDR3 DNA sequence: TGTGCCAGCAGCTTGGCCGGAGGGATCAATGGGGCCAACGTCCTGACTTTC.

V gene TRBV30 combines with J gene TRBJ1-5; TRBD1 matches 7 bases. V dropped 2 bases and J dropped 5; count of bases not matched to a gene: 3. This CDR3 region has 13 residues. Germline CDR1 and CDR2: GTSNPN and SVGIG (reference sequence). CDR3 amino acids: CAWSPGTDQPQHF. For the CDR3, the DNA is TGTGCCTGGAGTCCCGGGACAGATCAGCCCCAGCATTTT.